This T cell receptor beta chain was profiled in a study of Tregs in tolerant kidney transplant recipients. Study results and caveats: Biological reproducibility was not directly addressed, but technical replication error appeared minimal.

V lost 1 base, J lost 5 bases, and 2 bases stayed unmatched. Germline-derived CDR1 and CDR2 are SGHAT and FQDESV (reference sequence). CDR3 length: 14 amino acids. Clones were read by immunoSEQ multiplex PCR, and TCRdb kept only the in-frame ones, dropping some. The sample carries about 240,000 clones, about 86% recorded once. This clone was seen just once. Antigen specificity is unknown. The sample was CD4+ T cells from blood. J is TRBJ1-2 and V is TRBV11-1, with 9 nucleotides matching TRBD1. This TCR came from a human donor in good health. CDR3 loop: CASSLGGQGYGYTF. The CDR3 nucleotides read TGTGCCAGCAGCTTAGGGGGACAGGGATATGGCTACACCTTC.